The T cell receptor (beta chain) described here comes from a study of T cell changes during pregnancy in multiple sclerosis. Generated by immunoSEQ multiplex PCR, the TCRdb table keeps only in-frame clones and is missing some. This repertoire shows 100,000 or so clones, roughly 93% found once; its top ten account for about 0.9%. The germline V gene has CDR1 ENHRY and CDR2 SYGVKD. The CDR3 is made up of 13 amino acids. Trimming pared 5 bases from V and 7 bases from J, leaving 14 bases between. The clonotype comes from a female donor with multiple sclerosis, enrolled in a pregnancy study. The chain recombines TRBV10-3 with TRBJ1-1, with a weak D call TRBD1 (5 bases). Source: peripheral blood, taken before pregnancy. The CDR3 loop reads CAISPREGREAFF. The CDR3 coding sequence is TGTGCCATCAGTCCTCGGGAGGGACGTGAAGCTTTCTTT.